The source of this T cell receptor beta chain is a study of neurological immune-mediated disorders. For the unsorted libraries, 2 million PBMCs stored at -80 C served as input. This clonotype has at least ten counts. Each CDR3 protein gets one entry after TCRdb re-called the 5' RACE reads with MiXCR. The sample lists 65,000 to 90,000 distinct CDR3 sequences, approximately 3.3% occurring once. The sequence was obtained from a woman aged 50 to 60 with multiple sclerosis. The sequencing sample was made of PBMCs.

In nucleotides, the CDR3 is TGTGCCAGCAGCAGAAGGGGGGCCAGCTCCTACAATGAGCAGTTCTTC. Protein: CASSRRGASSYNEQFF. V and J are TRBV7-2 and TRBJ2-1; tentatively, D is TRBD1 or TRBD2 (6 bases each). The CDR3 has 16 amino acids. V was trimmed by 5 bases and J by 0 bases, leaving 14 bases between them. Germline assignment: CDR1 SGHTA and CDR2 FQGNSA.